This TCR beta chain derives from a study of cytomegalovirus exposure and HLA in healthy donors. Study-level findings and limits: Among TCR beta chains, those listed as cytomegalovirus-associated numbered around 160. Later work showed greater clonal expansion in HLA-associated TCR beta chains than in equally common others.

The PCR contained 60 Vbeta and 13 Jbeta primers. Assay used: immunoSEQ multiplex PCR; TCRdb lists only in-frame clones, some missing. The sample yields some 220,000 clones, roughly 78% seen once. Trimming took off 0 bases at V and 8 bases at J, with 13 bases between the two ends. This CDR3 contains 15 residues. CDR1 is LNHNV and CDR2 is YYDKDF in the germline V gene (reference sequence). On this clone: Its antigen is currently unknown.

Donors consisted of healthy bone marrow donors. The chain carries TRBV15 and TRBJ1-4; TRBD1 is a possible D gene (5 bases). Sequencing was done on a sample of PBMCs. This sequence was found in a boy under 18 in good health and CMV-seronegative. The CDR3 bases are TGTGCCACCAGCAGAGATTTGGGGAAGGGGGAAAAACTGTTTTTT. Translation gives CATSRDLGKGEKLFF.